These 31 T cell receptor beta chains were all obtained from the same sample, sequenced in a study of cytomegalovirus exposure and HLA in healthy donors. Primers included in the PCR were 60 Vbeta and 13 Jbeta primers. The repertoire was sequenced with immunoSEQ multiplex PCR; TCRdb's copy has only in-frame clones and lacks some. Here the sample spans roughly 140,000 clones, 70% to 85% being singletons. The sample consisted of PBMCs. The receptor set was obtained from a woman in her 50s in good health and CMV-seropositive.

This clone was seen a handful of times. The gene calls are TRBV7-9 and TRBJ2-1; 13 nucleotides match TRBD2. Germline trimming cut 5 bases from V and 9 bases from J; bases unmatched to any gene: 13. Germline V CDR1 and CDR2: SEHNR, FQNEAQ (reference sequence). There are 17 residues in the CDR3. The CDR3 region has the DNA TGTGCCAGCAGCCATAGTAGGGGGGGACTAGCGGGGACTGAGCAGTTCTTC. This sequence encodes CASSHSRGGLAGTEQFF.

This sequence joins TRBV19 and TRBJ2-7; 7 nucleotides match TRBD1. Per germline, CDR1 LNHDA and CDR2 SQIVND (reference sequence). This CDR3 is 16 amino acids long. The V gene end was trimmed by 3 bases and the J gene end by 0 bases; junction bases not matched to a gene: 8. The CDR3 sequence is CASSILPTGSSYEQYF. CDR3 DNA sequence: TGTGCCAGTAGTATCCTGCCGACAGGGTCCTCCTACGAGCAGTACTTC.

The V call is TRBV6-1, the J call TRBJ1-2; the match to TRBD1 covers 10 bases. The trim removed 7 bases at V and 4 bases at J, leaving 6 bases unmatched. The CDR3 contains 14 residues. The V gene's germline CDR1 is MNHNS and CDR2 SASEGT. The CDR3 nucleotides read TGTGCCAGCACCCGGGACAGGGGAAGCTATGGCTACACCTTC. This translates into CASTRDRGSYGYTF.

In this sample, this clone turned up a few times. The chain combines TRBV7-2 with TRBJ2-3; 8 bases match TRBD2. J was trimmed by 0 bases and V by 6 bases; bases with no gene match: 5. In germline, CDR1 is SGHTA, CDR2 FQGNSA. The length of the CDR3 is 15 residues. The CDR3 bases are TGTGCCAGCAGTAAAGTAGCGGGGAGCACAGATACGCAGTATTTT. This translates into CASSKVAGSTDTQYF.

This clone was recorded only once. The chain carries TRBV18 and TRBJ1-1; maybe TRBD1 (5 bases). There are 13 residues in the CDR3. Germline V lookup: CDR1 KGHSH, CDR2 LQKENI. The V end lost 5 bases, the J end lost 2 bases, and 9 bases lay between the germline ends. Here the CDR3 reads CASSDDRNTEAFF. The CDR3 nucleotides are TGTGCCAGCTCAGACGACAGAAACACTGAAGCTTTCTTT.

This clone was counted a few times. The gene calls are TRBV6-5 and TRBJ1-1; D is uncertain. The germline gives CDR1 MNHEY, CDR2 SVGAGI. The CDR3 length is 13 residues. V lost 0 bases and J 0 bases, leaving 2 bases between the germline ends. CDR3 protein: CASSYSVNTEAFF. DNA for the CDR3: TGTGCCAGCAGTTACTCCGTGAACACTGAAGCTTTCTTT.

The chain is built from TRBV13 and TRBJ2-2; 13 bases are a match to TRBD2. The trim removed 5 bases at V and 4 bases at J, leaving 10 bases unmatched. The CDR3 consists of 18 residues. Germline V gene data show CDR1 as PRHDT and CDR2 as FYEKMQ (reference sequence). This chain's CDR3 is CASSPLTSGGAVTGELFF. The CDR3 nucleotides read TGTGCCAGCAGCCCTCTAACTAGCGGGGGGGCCGTCACCGGGGAGCTGTTTTTT.

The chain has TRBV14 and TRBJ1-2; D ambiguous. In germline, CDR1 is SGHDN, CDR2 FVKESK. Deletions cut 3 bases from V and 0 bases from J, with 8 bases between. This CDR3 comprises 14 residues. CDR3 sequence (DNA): TGTGCCAGCAGCCACCCGGGAGCTAACTATGGCTACACCTTC. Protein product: CASSHPGANYGYTF.

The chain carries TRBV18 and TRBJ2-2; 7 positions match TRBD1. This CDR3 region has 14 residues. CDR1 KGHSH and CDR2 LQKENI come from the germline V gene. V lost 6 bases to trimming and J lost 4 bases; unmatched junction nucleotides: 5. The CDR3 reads CASSPRQGTGELFF. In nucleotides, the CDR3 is TGTGCCAGCTCGCCCCGACAGGGCACCGGGGAGCTGTTTTTT.

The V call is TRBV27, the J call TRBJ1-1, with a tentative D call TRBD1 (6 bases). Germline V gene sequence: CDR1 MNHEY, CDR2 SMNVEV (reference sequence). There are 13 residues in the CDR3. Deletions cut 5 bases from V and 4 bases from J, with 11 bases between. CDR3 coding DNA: TGTGCCAGCAGTGCAACAGGGCCCACTGAAGCTTTCTTT. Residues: CASSATGPTEAFF.

CDR3 sequence: CASSHGTYEGYTF. In DNA form, the CDR3 reads TGTGCCAGCAGTCACGGGACTTATGAGGGCTACACCTTC. This rearrangement joins TRBV25-1 to TRBJ1-2; D may be TRBD1 (5 bases). Germline V gene lookup returns CDR1 MGHDK and CDR2 SYGVNS. Deletions cut 5 bases from V and 8 bases from J, with 15 bases between. The CDR3 has 13 amino acids.

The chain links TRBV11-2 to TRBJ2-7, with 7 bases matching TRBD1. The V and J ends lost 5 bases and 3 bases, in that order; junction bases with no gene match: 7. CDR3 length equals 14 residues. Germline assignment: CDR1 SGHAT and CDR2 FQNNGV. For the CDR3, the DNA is TGTGCCAGCAGCCAGGGACAGTCCGTCTACGAGCAGTACTTC. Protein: CASSQGQSVYEQYF.

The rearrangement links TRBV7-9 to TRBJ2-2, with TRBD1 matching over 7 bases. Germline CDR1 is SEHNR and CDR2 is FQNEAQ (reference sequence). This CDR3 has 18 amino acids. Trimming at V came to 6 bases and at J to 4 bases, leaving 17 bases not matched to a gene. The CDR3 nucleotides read TGTGCCAGCAGGAGGGGACAGTCGAAAACAGTCAGCACCGGGGAGCTGTTTTTT. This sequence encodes CASRRGQSKTVSTGELFF. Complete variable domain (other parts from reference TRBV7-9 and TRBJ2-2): DTGVSQNPRHKITKRGQNVTFRCDPISEHNRLYWYRQTLGQGPEFLTYFQNEAQLEKSRLLSDRFSAERPKGSFSTLEIQRTEQGDSAMYLCASRRGQSKTVSTGELFFGEGSRLTVL.

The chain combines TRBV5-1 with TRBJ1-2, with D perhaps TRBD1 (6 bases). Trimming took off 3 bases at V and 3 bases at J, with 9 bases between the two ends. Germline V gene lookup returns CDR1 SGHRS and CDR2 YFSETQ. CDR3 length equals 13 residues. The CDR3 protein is CASSSGQHYGYTF. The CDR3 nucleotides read TGCGCCAGCAGCTCAGGACAGCACTATGGCTACACCTTC.

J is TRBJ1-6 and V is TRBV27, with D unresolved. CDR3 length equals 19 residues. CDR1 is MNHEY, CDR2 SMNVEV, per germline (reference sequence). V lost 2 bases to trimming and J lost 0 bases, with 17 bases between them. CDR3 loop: CASSLRFDGGSSYNSPLHF. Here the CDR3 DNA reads TGTGCCAGCAGTTTAAGATTTGATGGAGGGAGCTCCTATAATTCACCCCTCCACTTT.

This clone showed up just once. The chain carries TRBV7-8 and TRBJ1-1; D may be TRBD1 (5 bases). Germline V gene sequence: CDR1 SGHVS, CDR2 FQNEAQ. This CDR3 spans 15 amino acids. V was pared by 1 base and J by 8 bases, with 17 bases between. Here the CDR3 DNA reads TGTGCCAGCAGCTTAGTTACACGCCAAAGGGGCGAAGCTTTCTTT. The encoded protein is CASSLVTRQRGEAFF.

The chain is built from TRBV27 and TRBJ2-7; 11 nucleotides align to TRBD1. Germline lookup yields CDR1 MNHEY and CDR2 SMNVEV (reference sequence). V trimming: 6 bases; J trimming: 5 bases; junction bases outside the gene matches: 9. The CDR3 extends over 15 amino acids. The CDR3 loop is CASSKGQGAFHEQYF. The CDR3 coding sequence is TGTGCCAGCAGCAAAGGACAGGGGGCGTTCCACGAGCAGTACTTC.

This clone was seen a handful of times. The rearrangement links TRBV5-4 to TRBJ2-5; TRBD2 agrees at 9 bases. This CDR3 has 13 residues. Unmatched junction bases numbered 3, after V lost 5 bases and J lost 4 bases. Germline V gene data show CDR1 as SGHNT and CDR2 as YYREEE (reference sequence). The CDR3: CASRETSGETQYF. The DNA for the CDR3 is TGTGCCAGCAGGGAGACTAGCGGAGAGACCCAGTACTTC.

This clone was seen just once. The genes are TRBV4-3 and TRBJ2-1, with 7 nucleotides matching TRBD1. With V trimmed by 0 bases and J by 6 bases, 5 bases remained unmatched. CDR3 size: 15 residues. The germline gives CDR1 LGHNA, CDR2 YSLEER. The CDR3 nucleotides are TGCGCCAGCAGCCAAGATCCAGGGGGTATCAATGAGCAGTTCTTC. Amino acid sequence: CASSQDPGGINEQFF.

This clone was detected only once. In nucleotides, the CDR3 is TGTGCCAGCAGCCCATTTGGCGGGGGCCGGCCCACAGATACGCAGTATTTT. Protein sequence: CASSPFGGGRPTDTQYF. This chain uses TRBV7-2 with TRBJ2-3; a possible D gene is TRBD2 (7 bases). Germline CDR1 SGHTA, CDR2 FQGNSA. The CDR3 has 17 amino acids. Trimming left V 5 bases short and J 2 bases short, with 20 bases between.

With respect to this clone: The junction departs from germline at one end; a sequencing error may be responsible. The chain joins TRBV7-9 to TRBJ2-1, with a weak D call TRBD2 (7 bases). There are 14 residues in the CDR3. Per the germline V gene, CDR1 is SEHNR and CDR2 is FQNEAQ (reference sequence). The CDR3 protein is CSSSSEGGTPGGIF. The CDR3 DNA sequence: TGTTCCAGCAGCTCGGAGGGGGGGACTCCCGGAGGGATCTTC.

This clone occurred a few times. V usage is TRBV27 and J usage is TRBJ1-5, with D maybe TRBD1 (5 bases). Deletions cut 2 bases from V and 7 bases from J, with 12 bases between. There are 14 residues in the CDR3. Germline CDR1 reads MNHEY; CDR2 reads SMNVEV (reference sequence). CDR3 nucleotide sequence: TGTGCCAGCAGTTTAGCAGGGCTTCGGCAGCCCCAGCATTTT. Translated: CASSLAGLRQPQHF.

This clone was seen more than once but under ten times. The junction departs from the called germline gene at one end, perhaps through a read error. The CDR3 loop reads CATSRKRGGNAEAFF. For the CDR3, the DNA is TGTGCCACCAGCAGGAAGAGGGGGGGGAACGCTGAAGCTTTCTTT. The chain uses TRBV15 and TRBJ1-1, with D tentatively TRBD1 (6 bases). This CDR3 region has 15 residues. Germline V gene sequence: CDR1 LNHNV, CDR2 YYDKDF (reference sequence).

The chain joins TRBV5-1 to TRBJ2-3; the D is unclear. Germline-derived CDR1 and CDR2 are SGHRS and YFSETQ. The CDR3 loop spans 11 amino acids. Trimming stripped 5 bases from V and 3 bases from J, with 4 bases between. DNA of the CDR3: TGCGCCAGCAGTCAAACAGATACGCAGTATTTT. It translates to CASSQTDTQYF.

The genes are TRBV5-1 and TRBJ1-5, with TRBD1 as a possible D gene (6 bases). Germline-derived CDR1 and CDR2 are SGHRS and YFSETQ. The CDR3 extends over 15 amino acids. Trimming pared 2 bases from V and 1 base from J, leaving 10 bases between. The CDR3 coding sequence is TGCGCCAGCAGCTTACTAGGGGGAAGCAATCAGCCCCAGCATTTT. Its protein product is CASSLLGGSNQPQHF.

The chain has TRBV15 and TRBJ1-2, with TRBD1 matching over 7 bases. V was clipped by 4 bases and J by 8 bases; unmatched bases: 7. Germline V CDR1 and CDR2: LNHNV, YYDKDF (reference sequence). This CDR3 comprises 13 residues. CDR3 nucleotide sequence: TGTGCCACCAGCAACCCCACAGGGGACGGCTACACCTTC. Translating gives CATSNPTGDGYTF.

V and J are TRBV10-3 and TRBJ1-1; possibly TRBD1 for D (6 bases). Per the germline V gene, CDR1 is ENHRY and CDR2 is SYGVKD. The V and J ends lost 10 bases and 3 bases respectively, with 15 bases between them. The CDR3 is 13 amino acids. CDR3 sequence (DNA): TGTGCCACCCGACAGGTAACGGACACTGAAGCTTTCTTT. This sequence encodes CATRQVTDTEAFF.

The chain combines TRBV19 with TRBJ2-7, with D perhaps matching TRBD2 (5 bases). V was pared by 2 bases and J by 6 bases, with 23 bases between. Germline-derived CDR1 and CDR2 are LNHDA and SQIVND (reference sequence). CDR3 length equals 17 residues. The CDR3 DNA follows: TGTGCCAGTAGTATAAAGTCCGGGGTTAATCATGTTGCCGAGCAGTACTTC. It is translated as CASSIKSGVNHVAEQYF.

The CDR3 loop reads CAWSPGAGANYGYTF. The CDR3 DNA follows: TGTGCCTGGAGCCCAGGGGCAGGGGCTAACTATGGCTACACCTTC. This chain uses TRBV30 with TRBJ1-2; weak D call: TRBD1 (6 bases). With 3 bases removed from V and 0 bases from J, the gap between germline ends came to 14 bases. Germline CDR1 and CDR2: GTSNPN and SVGIG (reference sequence). CDR3 length equals 15 residues.

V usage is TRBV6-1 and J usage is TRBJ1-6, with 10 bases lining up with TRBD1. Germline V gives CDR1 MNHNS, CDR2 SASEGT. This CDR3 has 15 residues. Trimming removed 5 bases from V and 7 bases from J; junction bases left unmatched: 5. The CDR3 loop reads CASSSPGQGNSPLHF. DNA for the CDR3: TGTGCCAGCAGTTCACCGGGACAGGGGAATTCACCCCTCCACTTT.

The DNA of the CDR3 is TGTGCCATCAGTGCAGTTTCGAGAGGGAACACTGAAGCTTTCTTT. It yields the protein CAISAVSRGNTEAFF. The J gene is TRBJ1-1, the V gene TRBV10-3; D unresolved. This CDR3 has 15 residues. In germline, CDR1 is ENHRY, CDR2 SYGVKD. Trimming took 4 bases from V and 1 from J, leaving 13 bases between them.